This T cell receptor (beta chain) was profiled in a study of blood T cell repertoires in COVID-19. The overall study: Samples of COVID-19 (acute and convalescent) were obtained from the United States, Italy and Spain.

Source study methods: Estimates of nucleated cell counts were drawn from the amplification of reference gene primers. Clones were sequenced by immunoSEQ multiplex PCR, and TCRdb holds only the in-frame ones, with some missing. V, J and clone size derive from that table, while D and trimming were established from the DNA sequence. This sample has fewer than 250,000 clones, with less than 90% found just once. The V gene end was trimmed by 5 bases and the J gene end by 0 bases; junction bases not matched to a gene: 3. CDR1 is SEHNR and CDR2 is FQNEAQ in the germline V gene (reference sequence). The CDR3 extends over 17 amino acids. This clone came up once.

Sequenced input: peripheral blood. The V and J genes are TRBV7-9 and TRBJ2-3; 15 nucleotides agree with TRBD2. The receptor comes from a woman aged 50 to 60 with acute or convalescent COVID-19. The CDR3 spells CASSTGLAGGSTDTQYF. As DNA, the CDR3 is TGTGCCAGCAGCACGGGACTAGCGGGGGGAAGCACAGATACGCAGTATTTT.